Given below is one T cell receptor (beta chain) in context. Germline V CDR1 and CDR2: MDHEN, SYDVKM. V was shortened by 3 bases and J by 0 bases, with 12 bases between the two germline ends. The CDR3 totals 15 residues. Deep was the level at which the assay was run. Genomic DNA (from each subset) was split evenly across several immunoSEQ plates. Authors' methods: ImmunoSEQ supplied junction-only sequences lacking quality scores, so filtering was different. Data came from immunoSEQ multiplex PCR; TCRdb stores just in-frame clones and leaves some out. V and J calls and clone size follow that table, whereas D and trimming were derived from the DNA. The table lists 2 million to 2.5 million clones, around 95% of them singletons. The data are from a study of shared clonotypes between healthy human individuals.

The sequence was collected from a man younger than 35 in good health. The sequencing input was naive CD4+ T cells sorted from blood. Subset given: CD45RA+ positively selected. The genes are TRBV28 and TRBJ2-7; weak D call: TRBD2 (5 bases). The CDR3 loop is CASSLAGPSSYEQYF. The CDR3 coding sequence is TGTGCCAGCAGTTTGGCGGGCCCGAGCTCCTACGAGCAGTACTTC.